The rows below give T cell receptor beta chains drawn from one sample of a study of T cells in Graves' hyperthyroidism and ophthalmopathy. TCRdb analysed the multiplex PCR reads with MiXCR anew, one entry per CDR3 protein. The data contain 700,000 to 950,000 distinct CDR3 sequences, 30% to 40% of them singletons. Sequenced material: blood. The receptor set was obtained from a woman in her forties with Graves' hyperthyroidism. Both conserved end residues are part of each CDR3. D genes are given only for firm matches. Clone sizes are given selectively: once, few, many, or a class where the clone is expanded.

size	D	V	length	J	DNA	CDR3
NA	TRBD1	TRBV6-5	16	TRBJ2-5	TGTGCCAGCAGTTACCAGGGACAGGGGGCGCGGGAGACCCAGTACTTC	CASSYQGQGARETQYF
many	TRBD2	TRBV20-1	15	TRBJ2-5	TGCAGTGCTAGAGATTTCACTAGCGGGAGAGAGACCCAGTACTTC	CSARDFTSGRETQYF
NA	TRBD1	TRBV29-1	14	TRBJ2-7	TGCAGCGCACTGAGCTGGACAGGGTCCTACGAGCAGTACTTC	CSALSWTGSYEQYF
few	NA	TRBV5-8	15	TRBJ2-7	TGTGCCAGCAGCGCCTCAGGGGCCAGGGGAAACGAGCAGTACTTC	CASSASGARGNEQYF
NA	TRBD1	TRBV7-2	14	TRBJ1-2	TGTGCCAGCACCGCCCAGGGACAGGGGCGCGGCTACACCTTC	CASTAQGQGRGYTF
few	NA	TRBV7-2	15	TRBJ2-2	TGTGCCAGCAGCTCGAACGTCCCCGGGGCCGGGGAGCTGTTTTTT	CASSSNVPGAGELFF
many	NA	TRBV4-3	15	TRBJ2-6	TGCGCCAGCAGCCAAGAGGGTTCGGGGGCCAACGTCCTGACTTTC	CASSQEGSGANVLTF
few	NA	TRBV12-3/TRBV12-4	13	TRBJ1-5	TGTGCCAGCAGTGGATCATTGAATCAGCCCCAGCATTTT	CASSGSLNQPQHF
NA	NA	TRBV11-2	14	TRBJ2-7	TGTGCCAGCAGCTTGATTTCGGGAGCCTACGAGCAGTACTTC	CASSLISGAYEQYF
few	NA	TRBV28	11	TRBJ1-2	TGTGCCAGCAGTTTTCGTTCCGGCTACACCTTC	CASSFRSGYTF
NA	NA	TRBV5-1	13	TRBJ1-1	TGCGCCAGCAGCTTGTCAGGGGTGACTGGAGCTTTCTTT	CASSLSGVTGAFF
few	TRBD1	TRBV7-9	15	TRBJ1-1	TGTGCCAGCAGTACACACACAGGGGTGAACACTGAAGCTTTCTTT	CASSTHTGVNTEAFF
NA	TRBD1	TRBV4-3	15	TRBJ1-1	TGCGCCAGCAGCCAAGAGGAGGGGGCCTGGGCTGAAGCTTTCTTT	CASSQEEGAWAEAFF
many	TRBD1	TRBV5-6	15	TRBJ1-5	TGTGCCAGCAGCTTGTTGACAGGGGGAAGTCAGCCCCAGCATTTT	CASSLLTGGSQPQHF
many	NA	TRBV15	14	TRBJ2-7	TGTGCCACCGGGAGAGGGATTTCGTCGTACGAGCAGTACTTC	CATGRGISSYEQYF
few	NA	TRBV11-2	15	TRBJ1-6	TGTGCCAGCAGCCCCCTACGACAGTGGGATTCACCCCTCCACTTT	CASSPLRQWDSPLHF
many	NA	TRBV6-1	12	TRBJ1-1	TGTGCCAGCAGTAGGACGGAATTTGAAGCTTTCTTT	CASSRTEFEAFF
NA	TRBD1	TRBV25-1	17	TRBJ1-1	TGTGCCAGCAGTTACCCCGGGGACAGCCTAAGGGGCACTGAAGCTTTCTTT	CASSYPGDSLRGTEAFF
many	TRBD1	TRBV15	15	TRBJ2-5	TGTGCCACCAGCAGAGATCGACAGGGCACGGAGACCCAGTACTTC	CATSRDRQGTETQYF
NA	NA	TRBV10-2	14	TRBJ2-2	TGTGCTAGTGGGCGAGGGCTCGGCACCGGGGAGCTGTTTTTT	CASGRGLGTGELFF
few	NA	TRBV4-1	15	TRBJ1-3	TGCGCCAGCAGCACAGGGCCCCACTCTGGAAACACCATATATTTT	CASSTGPHSGNTIYF
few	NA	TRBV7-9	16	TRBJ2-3	TGTGCCAGCAGCCGGTTAGGACTTCCTAGCACAGATACGCAGTATTTT	CASSRLGLPSTDTQYF
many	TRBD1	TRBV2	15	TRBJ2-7	TGTGCCAGCAGTCCCCAACAGGGGGCGCGCTACGAGCAGTACTTC	CASSPQQGARYEQYF
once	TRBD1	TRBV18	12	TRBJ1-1	TGTGCCAGCTCACAGGACAGGGATGAAGCTTTCTTT	CASSQDRDEAFF
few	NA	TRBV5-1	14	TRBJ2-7	TGTGCCAGCAGCTTGGTTCCGGGATCGGAGGAGCAGTACTTC	CASSLVPGSEEQYF
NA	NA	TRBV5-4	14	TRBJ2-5	TGTGCCAGCAGCTTAATTCTTGCCGCAGAGACCCAGTACTTC	CASSLILAAETQYF
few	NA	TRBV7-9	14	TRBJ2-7	TGTGCCAGCAGTTTAAGGGCAGGGACCTACGAGCAGTACTTC	CASSLRAGTYEQYF
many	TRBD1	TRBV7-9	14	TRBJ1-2	TGTGCCAGCAGCTACCAACCTACAGGGGATGGCTACACCTTC	CASSYQPTGDGYTF
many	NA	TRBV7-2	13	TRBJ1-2	TGTGCCAGCAGCTTACAGGGCTCCTATGGCTACACCTTC	CASSLQGSYGYTF
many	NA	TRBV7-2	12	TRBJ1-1	TGTGCCAGCAGCCGACATGACACTGAAGCTTTCTTT	CASSRHDTEAFF
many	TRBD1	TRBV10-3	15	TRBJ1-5	TGTGCCATCAGCCGGACAGGGGGACAAAATCAGCCCCAGCATTTT	CAISRTGGQNQPQHF
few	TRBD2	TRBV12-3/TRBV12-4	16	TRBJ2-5	TGTGCCAGCAGTCCTTGGGGGGGACTGCTACAAGAGACCCAGTACTTC	CASSPWGGLLQETQYF
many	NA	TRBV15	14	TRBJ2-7	TGTGCCACCAGCAGTAAAACTGGCGGGGCGGTACAGTACTTC	CATSSKTGGAVQYF
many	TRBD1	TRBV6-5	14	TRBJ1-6	TGTGCCAGCAGTTACGGACAGGGGGTCCAACCCCTCCACTTT	CASSYGQGVQPLHF
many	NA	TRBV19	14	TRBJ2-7	TGTGCCAGTAACCACGCAGGGGATCCCTACGAGCAGTACTTC	CASNHAGDPYEQYF
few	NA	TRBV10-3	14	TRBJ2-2	TGTGCCATCAGTTACGGGATCGATGCCGGGGAGCTGTTTTTT	CAISYGIDAGELFF
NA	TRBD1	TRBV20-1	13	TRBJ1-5	TGCAGTGCCCCGGGACAGCGATCCTGGCCCCAGCATTTT	CSAPGQRSWPQHF
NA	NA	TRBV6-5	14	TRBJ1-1	TGTGCCAGCAGTTTCGGACAGATTGTCACTGAAGCTTCCTTT	CASSFGQIVTEASF
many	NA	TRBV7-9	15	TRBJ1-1	TGTGCCAGCAGCGACAAGGGAAGGGGGAACACTGAAGCTTTCTTT	CASSDKGRGNTEAFF
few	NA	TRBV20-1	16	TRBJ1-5	TGCAGTGCTAGAGGCCGCGGAGAGGATAGCAATCAGCCCCAGCATTTT	CSARGRGEDSNQPQHF
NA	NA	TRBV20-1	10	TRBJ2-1	TGCAGTGCTAGTATCAATGAGCAGTTCTTC	CSASINEQFF
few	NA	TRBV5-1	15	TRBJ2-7	TGCGCCAGCAGCCCGAACATAGGGACCTCCTACGAGCAGTACTTC	CASSPNIGTSYEQYF
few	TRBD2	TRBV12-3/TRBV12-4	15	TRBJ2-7	TGTGCCAGCAGTTTAAGCGCTAGCGGGGGATACGAGCAGTACTTC	CASSLSASGGYEQYF
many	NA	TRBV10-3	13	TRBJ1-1	TGTGCCACCGCCGGACAGCCTAACACTGAAGCTTTCTTT	CATAGQPNTEAFF
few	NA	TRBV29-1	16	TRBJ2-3	TGCAGCGTTGAATCCCCTCGACAGTCTAGCACAGATACGCAGTATTTT	CSVESPRQSSTDTQYF